This T cell receptor (beta chain) was obtained from a study of long-term antiretroviral therapy in people with HIV. With 6 bases removed from V and 8 bases from J, the gap between germline ends came to 16 bases. The germline V gene has CDR1 SNHLY and CDR2 FYNNEI. The length of the CDR3 is 14 residues. At the survey level, the v3.0 immunoSEQ assay was run. Per-sample sequencing targets were roughly 35,000-55,000 T-cell genomes. This table comes from immunoSEQ multiplex PCR, and its TCRdb copy is limited to in-frame clones, with some not included. The sample yields tens of thousands of clones, 80% seen once.

Source: unsorted PBMCs, taken 3.4 years after starting antiretroviral therapy. This clonotype was obtained from a man in his thirties or forties with HIV. The genes are TRBV2 and TRBJ1-4, with D tentatively TRBD1 (5 bases). CDR3 nucleotide sequence: TGTGCCAGCAGCCGGGGGTTAGGAATCGAAAAACTGTTTTTT. It encodes CASSRGLGIEKLFF.